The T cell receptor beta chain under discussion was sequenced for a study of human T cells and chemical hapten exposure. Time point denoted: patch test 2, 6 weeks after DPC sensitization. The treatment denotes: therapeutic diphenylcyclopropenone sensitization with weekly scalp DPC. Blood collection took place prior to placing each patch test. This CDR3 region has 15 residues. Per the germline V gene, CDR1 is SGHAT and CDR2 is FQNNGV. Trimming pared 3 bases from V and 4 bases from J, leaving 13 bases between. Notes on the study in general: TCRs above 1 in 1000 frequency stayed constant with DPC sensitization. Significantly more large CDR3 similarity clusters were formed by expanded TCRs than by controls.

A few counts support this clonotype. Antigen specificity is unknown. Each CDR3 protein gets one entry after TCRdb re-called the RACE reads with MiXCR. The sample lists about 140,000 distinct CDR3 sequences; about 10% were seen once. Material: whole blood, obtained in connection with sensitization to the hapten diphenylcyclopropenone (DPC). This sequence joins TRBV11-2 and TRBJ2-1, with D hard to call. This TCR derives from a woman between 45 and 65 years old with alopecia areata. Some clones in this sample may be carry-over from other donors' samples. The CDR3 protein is CASSLTKVLYNEQFF. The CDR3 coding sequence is TGTGCCAGCAGCTTGACAAAGGTTCTTTACAATGAGCAGTTCTTC. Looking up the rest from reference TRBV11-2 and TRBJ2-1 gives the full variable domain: EAGVAQSPRYKIIEKRQSVAFWCNPISGHATLYWYQQILGQGPKLLIQFQNNGVVDDSQLPKDRFSAERLKGVDSTLKIQPAKLEDSAVYLCASSLTKVLYNEQFFGPGTRLTVL.